This T cell receptor (beta chain) was obtained from a study of T cells after yellow fever vaccination. Template-switching 5'RACE yielded the TCR cDNA; a universal primer site and UMIs were added in the process. TCRdb re-analysed the 5' RACE reads in MiXCR, keeping a single row per CDR3 protein. The data contain some 350,000 distinct CDR3 sequences, roughly 4% of them singletons. The CDR3 consists of 14 residues. V dropped 7 bases and J dropped 3 bases, with 12 bases sitting between them. Per germline, CDR1 SEHNR and CDR2 FQNEAQ (reference sequence). Concerning this clonotype: Its antigen is not known.

Study findings and constraints: Contamination by abundant bulk-population clonotypes could be present in FACS-sorted repertoires. Relatively few clonotypes were ones that appeared in both CD4 and CD8 compartments.

The clonotype was recovered from a man aged 18 to 29 who received the YFV17D yellow fever vaccine. The V gene is TRBV7-9, the J gene TRBJ2-2; D may correspond to TRBD1 or TRBD2 (5 bases each). The starting material was PBMCs, obtained 5 days after the yellow fever booster vaccination. CDR3 loop: CASIGTADTGELFF. The DNA of the CDR3 is TGTGCCAGCATTGGGACGGCTGACACCGGGGAGCTGTTTTTT.